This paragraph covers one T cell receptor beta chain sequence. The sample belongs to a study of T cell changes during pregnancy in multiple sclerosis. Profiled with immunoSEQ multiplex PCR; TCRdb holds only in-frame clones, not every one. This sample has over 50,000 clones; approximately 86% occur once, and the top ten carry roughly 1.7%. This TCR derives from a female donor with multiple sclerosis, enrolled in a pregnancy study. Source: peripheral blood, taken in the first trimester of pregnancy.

The CDR3 bases are TGTGCCAGTAGGACTAGCGCGTCCTACGAGCAGTACTTC. This gives the protein CASRTSASYEQYF. The chain employs TRBV19 and TRBJ2-7; 8 bases fit TRBD2. The CDR3 length is 13 residues. CDR1 LNHDA and CDR2 SQIVND come from the germline V gene (reference sequence). Trimming removed 6 bases from V and 1 base from J; junction bases left unmatched: 2.